Reported below is one T cell receptor beta chain. Antigen: not known. The CDR3 sequence is 16 residues long. The germline CDR1 and CDR2 sequences are MNHEY and SVGEGT. Trimming removed 0 bases from V and 2 bases from J, with 11 bases in between. MiXCR, run by TCRdb on the 5' RACE reads, gives a single entry per CDR3 protein. Of approximately 40,000 distinct CDR3 sequences listed, 6% to 8% are singletons. Time point given: sample taken at primary tumor resection. The donors comprised about 69 untreated early-stage non-small cell lung cancer patients. The data are from a study of spatial heterogeneity in lung cancer. Study-wide context: Combinations of a unique TCR and a UMI were tallied in raw reads, and on average each appeared more than ten times. Regarding the study as a whole: Resection blood, more than follow-up blood, showed ubiquitous expanded tumor TCRs.

The rearrangement uses TRBV6-2 or TRBV6-3 and TRBJ2-1, with D perhaps being TRBD1 or TRBD2 (5 bases each). Here the sequenced sample was PBMCs, taken at surgery. This TCR was sampled from a male donor with early-stage non-small cell lung cancer. CDR3 sequence reads: CASSYSGTYTYNEQFF. The DNA of the CDR3 is TGTGCCAGCAGTTACTCGGGGACCTATACCTACAATGAGCAGTTCTTC.